Described below is a single TCR beta chain sequence and its context. Its antigen is as yet unknown. This record comes from a study of blood T cells in healthy people across ages. Study results and caveats: Whereas aged donors had fewer naive CD4+ cells, long-lived donors had more of them and higher diversity. Observed TCR beta diversity per million T cells went down as age went up. This fall followed a roughly linear course with age.

Ranging in age from roughly 6 to 90, the donors were healthy Caucasian individuals from Russia. Using a J-beta primer mix together with a sample-barcoded 5' primer, a second PCR was run for roughly 6 to 12 cycles. Unique molecular identifiers of 12 random nucleotides labeled each cDNA. Using its own MiXCR run on the 5' RACE reads, TCRdb lists one record per CDR3 protein. The data show about 580,000 distinct CDR3 sequences, about 45% seen once. CDR1 and CDR2 (germline): SGHNT, YYREEE (reference sequence). Unmatched junction bases numbered 6, after V lost 4 bases and J lost 4 bases. The CDR3 has 15 amino acids.

Sequenced input: blood. The chain combines TRBV5-4 with TRBJ1-4; 8 nucleotides line up with TRBD1. The origin of this receptor is an elderly man in good health. This chain's CDR3 is CASSNRGEDNEKLFF. DNA for the CDR3: TGTGCCAGCAGCAACAGGGGGGAGGATAATGAAAAACTGTTTTTT.